The clone carrying this T cell receptor (beta chain) was recorded a few times. The data belong to a study of identical twins. Every sampled donor was Caucasian and healthy. This CDR3 has 14 amino acids. V lost 6 bases and J 3 bases, leaving 12 bases between the germline ends. Germline V gene lookup returns CDR1 SGHTS and CDR2 YDEGEE. TCRdb fed the 5' RACE reads into MiXCR, producing one record per CDR3 protein. The data contain some 730,000 distinct CDR3 sequences, 18% of them singletons. This same sample was also part of a study on T cells expressing NK-cell markers. That work adds: Among CD8+ T cells from six donors, dominant NKG2C+ clonotypes accounted for 1.0-7.0%. In a handful of donors, dominant clonotypes made up roughly 28.3-65% of CD3+CD56-NKG2C+ cells.

The TCR originated in a woman between 18 and 29 years old in good health. The chain is built from TRBV5-8 and TRBJ2-2, with a weak D call TRBD1 (5 bases). Sequenced sample: PBMCs. This CDR3 is CASISRVYTGELFF. The CDR3 region has the DNA TGTGCCAGCATTTCCAGGGTTTACACCGGGGAGCTGTTTTTT.